Below, 8 T cell receptor beta chains from the same sample are listed, as sequenced in a study of a mutant IDH1 vaccine in newly diagnosed glioma. Sequencing was performed with immunoSEQ multiplex PCR; in TCRdb, only in-frame clones are kept and a portion is missing. The sample shows 11,000 or so clones, around nine tenths of them seen only once. Antigen specificity for these receptors is unknown. Time point denoted: week 5, during vaccination. It was 300 ug of mutant IDH1 20-mer peptide that made up each vaccine dose, given with topical imiquimod. The specimen was PBMCs, collected from a glioma patient whose treatment included an IDH1 peptide vaccine. The receptors were sampled from a middle-aged woman with glioma. Some clones in this sample may be carry-over from other donors' samples.

V usage is TRBV19 and J usage is TRBJ2-7; the match to TRBD1 covers 8 bases. The CDR3 length is 13 residues. Germline V lookup: CDR1 LNHDA, CDR2 SQIVND (reference sequence). Unmatched junction bases numbered 6, after V lost 3 bases and J lost 8 bases. CDR3 in amino acids: CASSMGQAPKQYF. For the CDR3, the DNA is TGTGCCAGTAGTATGGGACAGGCTCCAAAGCAGTACTTC.

The rearrangement links TRBV20-1 to TRBJ2-1, with D uncertain. The V gene lost 5 bases and the J gene lost 3 bases, with 2 bases spanning the gap. Germline CDR1 is DFQATT and CDR2 is SNEGSKA (reference sequence). The length of the CDR3 is 10 residues. The CDR3 DNA reads as TGCAGTGCTGGCTACAATGAGCAGTTCTTC. It encodes CSAGYNEQFF.

The V gene is TRBV7-9, the J gene TRBJ1-1; maybe TRBD1 (5 bases). Germline CDR1 SEHNR, CDR2 FQNEAQ (reference sequence). CDR3 size: 15 residues. Trimming cost V 1 base and J 3 bases, with 12 bases left between them. CDR3 bases: TGTGCCAGCAGCTTAGACGGGGGACCCTACACTGAAGCTTTCTTT. Its protein product is CASSLDGGPYTEAFF.

The rearrangement uses TRBV6-6 and TRBJ1-5; D call uncertain. The V end was cut by 0 bases, the J end by 4 bases, with 7 bases between. In germline, CDR1 is MNHNY, CDR2 SVGAGI (reference sequence). The CDR3 is 14 amino acids. CDR3 coding DNA: TGTGCCAGCAGTTACTCGGCCGGGAATCAGCCCCAGCATTTT. This sequence encodes CASSYSAGNQPQHF.

The chain uses TRBV5-4 and TRBJ1-1, with 10 bases matching TRBD1. Germline V gives CDR1 SGHNT, CDR2 YYREEE (reference sequence). The CDR3 runs 20 residues. The ends lost 4 bases at V and 1 base at J; junction bases unmatched: 19. The CDR3 nucleotides are TGTGCCAGCAGCCACTCAATGCTATCCCGGGACAGGGGACAGAACACTGAAGCTTTCTTT. This sequence encodes CASSHSMLSRDRGQNTEAFF.

V usage is TRBV6-5 and J usage is TRBJ2-2; TRBD2 matches at 9 bases. Per germline, CDR1 MNHEY and CDR2 SVGAGI. This CDR3 comprises 15 residues. V dropped 6 bases and J dropped 8; count of bases not matched to a gene: 10. CDR3 loop: CASSRSGGAFGELFF. The CDR3 bases are TGTGCCAGCAGCCGTAGCGGGGGCGCCTTTGGGGAGCTGTTTTTT.

The V and J genes are TRBV19 and TRBJ1-2, with D unclear. This CDR3 is built from 14 residues. V lost 6 bases and J 1 base, leaving 12 bases between the germline ends. Germline CDR1 reads LNHDA; CDR2 reads SQIVND (reference sequence). The CDR3, as DNA: TGTGCCAGTAGACCGGACGAGGTTAACTATGGCTACACCTTC. Translating it yields CASRPDEVNYGYTF.

The chain couples TRBV6-5 to TRBJ2-3, with 8 bases aligning to TRBD2. This CDR3 is built from 15 residues. Germline V gene lookup returns CDR1 MNHEY and CDR2 SVGAGI. Trimming at V came to 5 bases and at J to 6 bases, leaving 10 bases not matched to a gene. The CDR3 spells CASSKSERGMDTQYF. CDR3 in DNA: TGTGCCAGCAGTAAGTCTGAGCGGGGGATGGATACGCAGTATTTT.